These T cell receptor beta chains were read from a single sample in a study of blood T cell repertoires in COVID-19. Clones were sequenced by immunoSEQ multiplex PCR, and TCRdb holds only the in-frame ones, with some missing. The repertoire holds approximately 280,000 clones, with roughly 85% as singletons. The sequenced material came from peripheral blood. These receptors came from a man aged 50 or older with active or convalescent COVID-19. Both conserved end residues are part of each CDR3. Fields, in order: D gene, V gene, clone size, J gene, CDR3 protein, CDR3 DNA. The D gene is left open where the match is weak. The size entry is marked missing in some rows and otherwise reads once, few, many or a size class.

-	TRBV6-2/TRBV6-3	few	TRBJ1-1	CASSPEEYTEAFF	TGTGCCAGCAGTCCCGAGGAATACACTGAAGCTTTCTTT
-	TRBV5-1	-	TRBJ2-2	CASRVLTSSGELFF	TGCGCCAGCAGAGTTCTTACTTCGTCCGGGGAGCTGTTTTTT
TRBD2	TRBV25-1	-	TRBJ2-1	CASSEGLAGGHEQFF	TGTGCCAGCAGTGAGGGACTAGCGGGAGGCCATGAGCAGTTCTTC
TRBD1	TRBV18	few	TRBJ1-4	CASSKTAQGQSATNEKLFF	TGTGCCAGCTCGAAAACCGCCCAGGGACAGAGTGCAACTAATGAAAAACTGTTTTTT
-	TRBV6-5	few	TRBJ1-1	CATSQDGPEAFF	TGTGCCACCTCACAGGATGGCCCTGAAGCTTTCTTT
TRBD1	TRBV6-6	-	TRBJ1-1	CASSPGQGRGTEAFF	TGTGCCAGCAGCCCCGGACAGGGGCGGGGAACTGAAGCTTTCTTT
TRBD2	TRBV3-1/TRBV3-2	-	TRBJ2-7	CASSLAGGPYEQYF	TGTGCCAGCAGCCTAGCGGGAGGGCCGTACGAGCAGTACTTC
-	TRBV10-3	-	TRBJ1-1	CAISSAGDTEAFF	TGTGCCATCAGCTCAGCCGGGGACACTGAAGCTTTCTTT
TRBD2	TRBV2	-	TRBJ2-7	CASSPKGLAESYEQYF	TGTGCCAGCAGTCCCAAAGGACTAGCGGAGTCCTACGAGCAGTACTTC
TRBD1	TRBV7-3	-	TRBJ2-1	CASSLQSGTGRNEQFF	TGTGCCAGCAGCTTGCAGTCCGGGACAGGGCGAAATGAGCAGTTCTTC
-	TRBV7-9	-	TRBJ1-1	CASSRDTDMNTEAFF	TGTGCCAGCAGCCGGGACACTGATATGAACACTGAAGCTTTCTTT
TRBD2	TRBV11-2	-	TRBJ2-3	CASSLAGLAGFDTQYF	TGTGCCAGCAGCTTGGCGGGACTAGCGGGATTCGATACGCAGTATTTT
-	TRBV7-2	-	TRBJ2-5	CASSPQMQETQYF	TGTGCCAGCAGCCCCCAAATGCAAGAGACCCAGTACTTC
TRBD1	TRBV14	-	TRBJ1-4	CASSQGRDRAEKLFF	TGTGCCAGCAGCCAAGGACGAGACAGGGCTGAAAAACTGTTTTTT
-	TRBV7-8	-	TRBJ1-5	CASSPTGGSNQPQHF	TGTGCCAGCAGCCCTACGGGCGGGAGCAATCAGCCCCAGCATTTT
TRBD2	TRBV4-1	-	TRBJ2-1	CASSKTSASYNEQFF	TGCGCCAGCAGCAAAACTAGCGCCTCCTACAATGAGCAGTTCTTC